This entry concerns a single T cell receptor (beta chain). Its target is unknown. This sample also contains other DNA sequences that code for the same CDR3. Reverse transcribed after extraction, RNA yielded cDNA as the sequencing template. TCRdb's copy holds only in-frame clones and misses some; the assay was immunoSEQ multiplex PCR. The sample has 100,000 to 130,000 clones; under 60% are singletons. The entry originates in a study of CD8+ T cells in alopecia areata. Study conclusions and caveats: When scalp samples are sequenced, resident alphabeta T cells of normal skin are also captured. Mouse data revealed clearer TCR sharing than patient data did, a gap possibly tied to HLA.

CD4+ and CD8+ T cells were sorted from PBMCs stained for CD3, CD4 and CD8. The CDR3 is made up of 14 amino acids. V was pared by 0 bases and J by 1 base, with 1 base between. Germline lookup yields CDR1 MNHEY and CDR2 SVGAGI. This clonotype was obtained from a human donor with alopecia areata. The chain employs TRBV6-5 and TRBJ2-6; no reliable D call. The sequencing sample was made of NKG2D-low CD8+ T cells sorted from blood. CDR3 in amino acids: CASSYSSGANVLTF. Here the CDR3 DNA reads TGTGCCAGCAGTTACTCATCTGGGGCCAACGTCCTGACTTTC.